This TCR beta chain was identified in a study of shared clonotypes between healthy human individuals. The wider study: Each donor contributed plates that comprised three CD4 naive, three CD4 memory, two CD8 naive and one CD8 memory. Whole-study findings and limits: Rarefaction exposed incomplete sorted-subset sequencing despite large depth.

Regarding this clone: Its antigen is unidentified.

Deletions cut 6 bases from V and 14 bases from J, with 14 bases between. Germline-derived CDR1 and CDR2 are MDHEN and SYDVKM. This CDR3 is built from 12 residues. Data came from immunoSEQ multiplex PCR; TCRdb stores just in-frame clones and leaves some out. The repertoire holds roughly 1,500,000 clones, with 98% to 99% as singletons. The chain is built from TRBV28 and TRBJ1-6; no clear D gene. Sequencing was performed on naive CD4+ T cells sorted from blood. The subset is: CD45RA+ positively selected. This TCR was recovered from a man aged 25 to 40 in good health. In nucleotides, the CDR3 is TGTGCCAGCAGCCTACTCGGGAGGACCCTCCACTTT. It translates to CASSLLGRTLHF.